These 3 T cell receptor beta chains originate from one sample sequenced in a study of molecular identifiers for immune sequencing clone quantification. TCRdb reprocessed the PCR reads via MiXCR and lists one record per CDR3 protein. The repertoire includes hundreds of thousands of distinct CDR3 sequences, around 25% of them detected once, and 0.78% sits in the top ten. Sequences were obtained from naive CD8+ T cells from blood, with Jurkat cell RNA spiked in. Subset described: FACS-sorted CD8+CD4-CCR7+CD45RA+ naive T cells. The receptors originated from a human donor in good health. Some libraries in this study had Jurkat cell RNA spiked in.

This clonotype was seen ten or more times. This chain links TRBV6-1 with TRBJ2-3, with D unresolved. CDR3 length: 15 amino acids. Deletions cut 3 bases from V and 2 bases from J, with 12 bases between. The V gene's germline CDR1 is MNHNS and CDR2 SASEGT. The DNA for the CDR3 is TGTGCCAGCAGTGATTTTAGACAAACCACAGATACGCAGTATTTT. Its protein product is CASSDFRQTTDTQYF.

V and J are TRBV19 and TRBJ2-3; D is possibly TRBD1 (5 bases). The germline CDR1 and CDR2 sequences are LNHDA and SQIVND (reference sequence). This CDR3 has 12 amino acids. With 7 bases removed from V and 2 bases from J, the gap between germline ends came to 7 bases. CDR3 sequence: CASMGPTDTQYF. CDR3 DNA: TGTGCCAGTATGGGGCCCACAGATACGCAGTATTTT.

With regard to this clonotype: This may be a read error: a much more frequent sequence differs by one nucleotide. J is TRBJ1-5 and V is TRBV7-3; D may be TRBD1 (6 bases). Germline CDR1 reads SGHTA; CDR2 reads FQGTGA. There are 15 residues in the CDR3. For the CDR3, the DNA is TGTGCCAGCAGCTCTGAACAGGGTTTCAATCAGTCCCAGCATTTT. This sequence encodes CASSSEQGFNQSQHF.